Below are 15 T cell receptor beta chains sequenced from a single sample in a study of fetal regulatory T cell absence and autoimmunity. The table came from immunoSEQ multiplex PCR; TCRdb's copy has only in-frame clones and leaves some out. Of tens of thousands of clones listed, roughly four fifths are singletons. Sequenced material: cord blood. These receptors all stem from a newborn boy with IPEX syndrome.

The genes are TRBV6-7 and TRBJ2-6; D is perhaps TRBD1 (6 bases). TRBV6-7 carries the ORF label, with uncertain function. Trimming shortened V by 0 bases and J by 2 bases, and 23 bases separated the two germline ends. The CDR3 runs 21 residues. The CDR3 spells CASSYSSLGQNDITGANVLTF. The CDR3 DNA follows: TGTGCCAGCAGTTACTCGAGTTTAGGACAGAACGATATCACTGGGGCCAACGTCCTGACTTTC.

This chain connects TRBV6-6 to TRBJ2-4; TRBD1 might be the D (6 bases). Per germline, CDR1 MNHNY and CDR2 SVGAGI (reference sequence). The V and J ends lost 4 bases and 8 bases respectively, with 15 bases between them. The CDR3 loop spans 14 amino acids. The CDR3 DNA follows: TGTGCCAGCAGTTCCTCATACAGGGTTGACATTCAGTACTTC. Amino acid sequence: CASSSSYRVDIQYF.

V is TRBV6-6 and J is TRBJ2-7; D gene unclear. Trimming pared 6 bases from V and 2 bases from J, leaving 11 bases between. Germline assignment: CDR1 MNHNY and CDR2 SVGAGI (reference sequence). The CDR3 runs 13 residues. CDR3 bases: TGTGCCAGCAGAAAAGGGCGTACCTACGAGCAGTACTTC. This codes for CASRKGRTYEQYF.

V and J are TRBV19 and TRBJ2-3, with 7 bases fitting TRBD2. CDR3 length equals 15 residues. With 6 bases clipped from V and 2 bases from J, the junction kept 8 bases outside the gene matches. The germline V gene has CDR1 LNHDA and CDR2 SQIVND (reference sequence). CDR3 nucleotides: TGTGCCAGTAGCCCAAAGCGGGGACTCACAGATACGCAGTATTTT. Its translation is CASSPKRGLTDTQYF.

CDR3 DNA sequence: TGTGCCAGAAGCTTGGATCCCGGGACTAGCGGGGACAATGAGCAGTTCTTC. Protein sequence: CARSLDPGTSGDNEQFF. The chain employs TRBV5-3 and TRBJ2-1; 13 positions match TRBD2. TRBV5-3 is treated as an ORF (open reading frame) with a function not yet certain. The CDR3 runs 17 residues. Trimming cost V 0 bases and J 5 bases; bases outside gene matches: 5.

The V gene is TRBV6-5, the J gene TRBJ1-3; D unresolved. The CDR3 runs to 15 residues. V was trimmed by 2 bases and J by 8 bases, leaving 16 bases between them. CDR1 is MNHEY and CDR2 is SVGAGI in the germline V gene. The CDR3 sequence: CASSYDSLGRDTIYF. The CDR3 DNA reads TGTGCCAGCAGTTACGATTCCCTAGGGCGGGACACCATATATTTT.

The chain recombines TRBV4-2 with TRBJ2-1; the D gene is possibly TRBD2 (5 bases). The V end was cut by 0 bases, the J end by 2 bases, with 11 bases between. Germline CDR1 is LGHNA and CDR2 is YNFKEQ. The CDR3 runs to 16 residues. The CDR3 DNA reads as TGTGCCAGCAGCCAAGATGGGCGACTACCCTACAATGAGCAGTTCTTC. Encoded protein: CASSQDGRLPYNEQFF.

This clone has just a few counts. This chain's CDR3 is CASSPRAGGYEQYF. The DNA of the CDR3 is TGTGCCAGTAGTCCCCGGGCAGGGGGGTACGAGCAGTACTTC. V usage is TRBV19 and J usage is TRBJ2-7, with D perhaps matching TRBD1 (7 bases). Germline CDR1 is LNHDA and CDR2 is SQIVND (reference sequence). The CDR3 has 14 amino acids. The germline V and J ends were trimmed by 5 bases and 4 bases, with 15 bases remaining between them.

The table lists this clone with a few counts. The rearrangement joins TRBV19 to TRBJ2-7; D unclear. V was pared by 8 bases and J by 2 bases, with 13 bases between. Germline lookup yields CDR1 LNHDA and CDR2 SQIVND (reference sequence). This CDR3 comprises 13 residues. DNA of the CDR3: TGTGCCAGTGCCCCTGGGCTTGCCTACGAGCAGTACTTC. The encoded protein is CASAPGLAYEQYF.

This clone was picked up one time. V and J are TRBV14 and TRBJ2-1; 7 bases match TRBD2. V was clipped by 3 bases and J by 4 bases; unmatched bases: 9. Germline V gene data show CDR1 as SGHDN and CDR2 as FVKESK. CDR3 size: 16 residues. This chain's CDR3 is CASSHGLPGGYNEQFF. The CDR3 nucleotides are TGTGCCAGCAGCCATGGCTTACCGGGGGGTTACAATGAGCAGTTCTTC.

The chain combines TRBV30 with TRBJ2-7; D is possibly TRBD1 (7 bases). Germline V CDR1 and CDR2: GTSNPN, SVGIG (reference sequence). This CDR3 spans 14 amino acids. V lost 3 bases, J lost 6 bases, and 18 bases lay in between. Written as DNA, the CDR3 is TGTGCCTGGAGAGGCTCAGGGGGGTGGGGCGAGCAGTACTTC. Translation gives CAWRGSGGWGEQYF.

The chain employs TRBV7-2 and TRBJ2-1, with 10 bases matching TRBD2. The CDR3 is made up of 15 amino acids. Losses at the gene ends were 4 bases for V and 6 bases for J; bases not matched to a gene: 6. Germline V gene lookup returns CDR1 SGHTA and CDR2 FQGNSA. CDR3: CASSSPLAGVNEQFF. In nucleotides, the CDR3 is TGTGCCAGCAGCTCACCTCTAGCGGGGGTCAATGAGCAGTTCTTC.

The chain recombines TRBV2 with TRBJ1-1, with TRBD1 matching 7 bases. With 3 bases clipped from V and 5 bases from J, the junction kept 9 bases outside the gene matches. The CDR3 totals 15 residues. The germline V gene encodes CDR1 SNHLY and CDR2 FYNNEI. The CDR3 sequence is CASSDRGRQGTEAFF. As DNA, the CDR3 is TGTGCCAGCAGTGATCGGGGGAGACAGGGTACTGAAGCTTTCTTT.

The chain has TRBV4-3 and TRBJ2-3; the match to TRBD2 covers 9 bases. The CDR3 extends over 15 amino acids. From germline, CDR1 is LGHNA and CDR2 YSLEER. The V gene end was trimmed by 0 bases and the J gene end by 6 bases; junction bases not matched to a gene: 4. Written as DNA, the CDR3 is TGCGCCAGCAGCCAAGATCGGCGGGGGGGCGATACGCAGTATTTT. It yields the protein CASSQDRRGGDTQYF.

V gene TRBV5-4 combines with J gene TRBJ1-1; D may be TRBD1 (5 bases). Per the germline V gene, CDR1 is SGHNT and CDR2 is YYREEE (reference sequence). The V gene lost 6 bases and the J gene lost 3 bases, with 18 bases spanning the gap. CDR3 length: 15 amino acids. The CDR3 reads CASTNSWGMYTEAFF. The CDR3, as DNA: TGTGCCAGCACCAATTCATGGGGGATGTACACTGAAGCTTTCTTT.